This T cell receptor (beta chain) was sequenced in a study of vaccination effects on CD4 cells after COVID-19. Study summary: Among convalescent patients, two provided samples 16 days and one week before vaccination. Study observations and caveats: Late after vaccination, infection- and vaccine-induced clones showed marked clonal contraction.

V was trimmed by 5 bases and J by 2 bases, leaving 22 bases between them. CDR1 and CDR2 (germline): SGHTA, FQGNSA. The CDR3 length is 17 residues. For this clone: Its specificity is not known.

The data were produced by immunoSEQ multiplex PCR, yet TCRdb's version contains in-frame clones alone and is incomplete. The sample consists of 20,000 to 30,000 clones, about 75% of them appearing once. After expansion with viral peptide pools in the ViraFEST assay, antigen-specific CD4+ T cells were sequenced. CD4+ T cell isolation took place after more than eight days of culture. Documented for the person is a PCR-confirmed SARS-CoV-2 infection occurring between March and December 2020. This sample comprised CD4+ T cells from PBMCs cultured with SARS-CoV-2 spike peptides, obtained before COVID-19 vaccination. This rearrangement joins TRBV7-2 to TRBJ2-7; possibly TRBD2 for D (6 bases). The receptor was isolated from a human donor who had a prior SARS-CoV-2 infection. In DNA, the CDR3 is TGTGCCAGCAGCCCCGGGGTCGGACTACGAGTCCCCTACGAGCAGTACTTC. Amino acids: CASSPGVGLRVPYEQYF.